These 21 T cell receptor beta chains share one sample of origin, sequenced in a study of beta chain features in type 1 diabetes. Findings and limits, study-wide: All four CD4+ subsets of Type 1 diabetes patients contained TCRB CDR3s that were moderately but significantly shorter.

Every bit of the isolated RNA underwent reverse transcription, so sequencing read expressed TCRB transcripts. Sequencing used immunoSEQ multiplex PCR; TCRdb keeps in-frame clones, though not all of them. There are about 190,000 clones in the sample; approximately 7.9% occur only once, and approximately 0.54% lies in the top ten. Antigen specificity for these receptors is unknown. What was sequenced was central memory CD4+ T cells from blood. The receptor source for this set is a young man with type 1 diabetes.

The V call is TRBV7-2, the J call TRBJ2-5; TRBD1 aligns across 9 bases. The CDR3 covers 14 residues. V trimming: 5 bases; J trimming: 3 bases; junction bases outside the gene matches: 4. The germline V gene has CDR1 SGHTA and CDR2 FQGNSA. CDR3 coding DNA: TGTGCCAGCAGCACGTGGACAGGGGAAGAGACCCAGTACTTC. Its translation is CASSTWTGEETQYF.

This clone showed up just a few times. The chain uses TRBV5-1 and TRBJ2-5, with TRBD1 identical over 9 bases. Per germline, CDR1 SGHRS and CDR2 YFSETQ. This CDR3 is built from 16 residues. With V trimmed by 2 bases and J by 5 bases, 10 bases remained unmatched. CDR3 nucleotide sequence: TGCGCCAGCAGCTTTAGAGGACAGGGGCTTGTCGAGACCCAGTACTTC. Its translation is CASSFRGQGLVETQYF.

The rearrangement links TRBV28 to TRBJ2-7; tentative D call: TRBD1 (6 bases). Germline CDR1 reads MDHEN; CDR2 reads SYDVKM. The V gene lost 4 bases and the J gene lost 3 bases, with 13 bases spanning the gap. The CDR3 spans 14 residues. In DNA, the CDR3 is TGTGCCAGCAGTTCAGGGGAAGAAGTCTACGAGCAGTACTTC. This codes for CASSSGEEVYEQYF.

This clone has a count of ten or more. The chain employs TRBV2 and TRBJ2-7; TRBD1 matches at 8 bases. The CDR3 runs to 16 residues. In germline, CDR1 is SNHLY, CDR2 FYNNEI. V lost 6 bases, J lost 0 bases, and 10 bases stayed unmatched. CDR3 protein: CASSDPGGGSSYEQYF. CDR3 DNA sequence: TGTGCCAGCAGCGACCCAGGGGGCGGCAGCTCCTACGAGCAGTACTTC.

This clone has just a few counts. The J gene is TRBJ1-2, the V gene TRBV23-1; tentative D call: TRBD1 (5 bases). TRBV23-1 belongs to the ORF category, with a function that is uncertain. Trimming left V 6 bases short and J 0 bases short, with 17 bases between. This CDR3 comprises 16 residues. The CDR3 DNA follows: TGCGCCAGCAGCTCCACCGGGGGACCACCTAACTATGGCTACACCTTC. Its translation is CASSSTGGPPNYGYTF.

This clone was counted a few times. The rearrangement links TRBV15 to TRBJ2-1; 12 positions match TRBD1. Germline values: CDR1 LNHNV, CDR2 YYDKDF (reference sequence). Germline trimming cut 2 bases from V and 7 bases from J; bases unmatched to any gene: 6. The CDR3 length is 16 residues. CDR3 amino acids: CATSRSGDRGRNEQFF. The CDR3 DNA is TGTGCCACCAGCAGAAGCGGGGACAGGGGGCGTAATGAGCAGTTCTTC.

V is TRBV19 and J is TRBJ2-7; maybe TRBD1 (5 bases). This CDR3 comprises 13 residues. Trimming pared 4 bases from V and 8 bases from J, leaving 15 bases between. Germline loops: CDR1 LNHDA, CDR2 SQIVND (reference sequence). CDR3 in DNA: TGTGCCAGTAGTACCCTACAGGCTGGGCAGCAGTACTTC. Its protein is CASSTLQAGQQYF.

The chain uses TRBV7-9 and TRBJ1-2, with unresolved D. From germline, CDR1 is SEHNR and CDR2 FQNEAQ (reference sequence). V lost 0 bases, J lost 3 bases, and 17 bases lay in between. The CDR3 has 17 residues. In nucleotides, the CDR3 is TGTGCCAGCAGCTTAGCCTCGGCGGGCCGAATAGACTATGGCTACACCTTC. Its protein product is CASSLASAGRIDYGYTF.

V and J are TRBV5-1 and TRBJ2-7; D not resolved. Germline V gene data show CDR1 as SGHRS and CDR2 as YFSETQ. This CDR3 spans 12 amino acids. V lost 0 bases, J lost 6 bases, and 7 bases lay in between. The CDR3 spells CASSLDITEQYF. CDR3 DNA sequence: TGCGCCAGCAGCTTGGACATCACCGAGCAGTACTTC.

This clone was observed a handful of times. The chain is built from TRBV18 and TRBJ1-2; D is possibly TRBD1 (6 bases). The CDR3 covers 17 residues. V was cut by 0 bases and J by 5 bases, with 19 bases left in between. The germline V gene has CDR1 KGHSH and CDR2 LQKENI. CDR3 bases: TGTGCCAGCTCACCACCGGGGACACCCCAAGGGGTTTATGGCTACACCTTC. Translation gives CASSPPGTPQGVYGYTF.

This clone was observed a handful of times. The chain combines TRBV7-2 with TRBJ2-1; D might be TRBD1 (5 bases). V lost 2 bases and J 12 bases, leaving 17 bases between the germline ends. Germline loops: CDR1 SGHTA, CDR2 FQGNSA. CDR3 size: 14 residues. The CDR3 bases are TGTGCCAGCAGCTTAAGCCAGGGAAGAACTGGGCAGTTCTTC. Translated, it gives CASSLSQGRTGQFF.

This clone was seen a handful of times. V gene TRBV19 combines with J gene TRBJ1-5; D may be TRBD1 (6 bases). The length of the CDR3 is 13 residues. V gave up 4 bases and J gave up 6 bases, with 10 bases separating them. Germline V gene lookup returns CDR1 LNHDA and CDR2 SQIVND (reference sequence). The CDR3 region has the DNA TGTGCCAGTAGTACAGGGGTTCGTCAGCCCCAGCATTTT. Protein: CASSTGVRQPQHF.

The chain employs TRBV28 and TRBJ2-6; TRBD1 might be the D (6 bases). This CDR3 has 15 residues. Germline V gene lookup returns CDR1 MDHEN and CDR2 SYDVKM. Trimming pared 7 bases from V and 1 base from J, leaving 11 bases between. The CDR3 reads CASTMTGSGANVLTF. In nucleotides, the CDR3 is TGTGCCAGCACCATGACAGGTTCTGGGGCCAACGTCCTGACTTTC.

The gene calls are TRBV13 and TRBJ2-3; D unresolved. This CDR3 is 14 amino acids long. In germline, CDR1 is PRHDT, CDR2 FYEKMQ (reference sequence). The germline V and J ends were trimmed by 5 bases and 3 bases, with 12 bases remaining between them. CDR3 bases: TGTGCCAGCAGCATAGTAGCCCGGACAGATACGCAGTATTTT. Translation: CASSIVARTDTQYF.

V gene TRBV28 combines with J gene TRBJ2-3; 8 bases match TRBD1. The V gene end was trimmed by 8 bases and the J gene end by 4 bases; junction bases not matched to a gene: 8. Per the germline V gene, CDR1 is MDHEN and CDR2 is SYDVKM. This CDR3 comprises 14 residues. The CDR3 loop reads CASLTGQGSDTQYF. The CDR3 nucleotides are TGTGCCAGCCTGACTGGACAGGGATCAGATACGCAGTATTTT. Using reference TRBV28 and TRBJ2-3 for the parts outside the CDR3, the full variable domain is DVKVTQSSRYLVKRTGEKVFLECVQDMDHENMFWYRQDPGLGLRLIYFSYDVKMKEKGDIPEGYSVSREKKERFSLILESASTNQTSMYLCASLTGQGSDTQYFGPGTRLTVL.

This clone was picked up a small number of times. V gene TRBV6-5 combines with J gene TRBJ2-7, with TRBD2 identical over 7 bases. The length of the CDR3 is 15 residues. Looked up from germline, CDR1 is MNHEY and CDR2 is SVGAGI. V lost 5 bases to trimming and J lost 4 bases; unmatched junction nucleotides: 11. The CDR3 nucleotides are TGTGCCAGCAGTCCCGAGACTAGCAGGGTATACGAGCAGTACTTC. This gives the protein CASSPETSRVYEQYF.

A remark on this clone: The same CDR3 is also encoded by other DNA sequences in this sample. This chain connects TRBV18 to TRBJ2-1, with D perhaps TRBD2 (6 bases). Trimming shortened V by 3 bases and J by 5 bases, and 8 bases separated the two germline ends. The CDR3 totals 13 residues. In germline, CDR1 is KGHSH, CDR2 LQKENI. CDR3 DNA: TGTGCCAGCTCACCGGGGAGGAACAATGAGCAGTTCTTC. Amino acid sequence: CASSPGRNNEQFF.

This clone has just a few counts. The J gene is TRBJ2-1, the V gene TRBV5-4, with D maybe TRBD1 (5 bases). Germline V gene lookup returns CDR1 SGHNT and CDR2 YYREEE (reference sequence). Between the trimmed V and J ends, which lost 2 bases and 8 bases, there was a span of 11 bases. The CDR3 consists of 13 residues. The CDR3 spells CASSFARADEQFF. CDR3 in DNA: TGTGCCAGCAGCTTCGCCAGGGCCGATGAGCAGTTCTTC.

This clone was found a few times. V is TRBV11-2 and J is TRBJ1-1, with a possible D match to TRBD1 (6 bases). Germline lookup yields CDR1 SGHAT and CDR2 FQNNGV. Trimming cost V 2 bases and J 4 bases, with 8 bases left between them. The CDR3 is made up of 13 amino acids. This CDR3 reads CASSLQGITEAFF. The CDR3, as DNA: TGTGCCAGCAGCTTACAGGGGATCACTGAAGCTTTCTTT. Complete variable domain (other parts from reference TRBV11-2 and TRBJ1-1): EAGVAQSPRYKIIEKRQSVAFWCNPISGHATLYWYQQILGQGPKLLIQFQNNGVVDDSQLPKDRFSAERLKGVDSTLKIQPAKLEDSAVYLCASSLQGITEAFFGQGTRLTVV.

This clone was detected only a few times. The CDR3 protein is CASSGDSVAYEQYF. In nucleotides, the CDR3 is TGTGCCAGCAGTGGAGACAGCGTCGCCTACGAGCAGTACTTC. The J gene is TRBJ2-7, the V gene TRBV2; perhaps TRBD1 as D (5 bases). This CDR3 spans 14 amino acids. In germline, CDR1 is SNHLY, CDR2 FYNNEI. Trimming took off 4 bases at V and 2 bases at J, with 12 bases between the two ends.

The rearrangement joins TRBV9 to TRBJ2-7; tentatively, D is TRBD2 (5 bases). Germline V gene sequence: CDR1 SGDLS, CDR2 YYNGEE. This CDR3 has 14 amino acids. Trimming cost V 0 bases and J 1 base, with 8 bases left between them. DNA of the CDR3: TGTGCCAGCAGCGTAGCCGAGGGTTCCTACGAGCAGTACTTC. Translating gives CASSVAEGSYEQYF.